The clone carrying this T cell receptor beta chain has only a few counts. Using RNA transcripts as the source, TCR beta CDR3 regions were amplified. Using the HTBI primer set, a first-round RT-PCR was run on the TCR CDR3. TCRdb reprocessed the multiplex PCR reads via MiXCR and lists one record per CDR3 protein. The table has fewer than 650,000 distinct CDR3 sequences, 14% seen once. Germline values: CDR1 KGHSH, CDR2 LQKENI. The CDR3 sequence is 18 residues long. V shed 3 bases and J shed 0 bases, with 17 bases lying between them. This sample was included in a study of T cells in Graves' hyperthyroidism and ophthalmopathy. Ophthalmopathy patients had Clinical Activity Score at least 3, NOSPECS grade at least 4, duration under 3 months. The PBMCs studied were ones that came from 10 ml fresh peripheral blood.

Sequenced: blood. V usage is TRBV18 and J usage is TRBJ1-4; the D gene is possibly TRBD1 (6 bases). This clonotype originated in a woman between 18 and 30 years old with Graves' ophthalmopathy. CDR3 nucleotides: TGTGCCAGCTCACCGCTGACAGGCCCTCGGGCAACTAATGAAAAACTGTTTTTT. It codes for CASSPLTGPRATNEKLFF.